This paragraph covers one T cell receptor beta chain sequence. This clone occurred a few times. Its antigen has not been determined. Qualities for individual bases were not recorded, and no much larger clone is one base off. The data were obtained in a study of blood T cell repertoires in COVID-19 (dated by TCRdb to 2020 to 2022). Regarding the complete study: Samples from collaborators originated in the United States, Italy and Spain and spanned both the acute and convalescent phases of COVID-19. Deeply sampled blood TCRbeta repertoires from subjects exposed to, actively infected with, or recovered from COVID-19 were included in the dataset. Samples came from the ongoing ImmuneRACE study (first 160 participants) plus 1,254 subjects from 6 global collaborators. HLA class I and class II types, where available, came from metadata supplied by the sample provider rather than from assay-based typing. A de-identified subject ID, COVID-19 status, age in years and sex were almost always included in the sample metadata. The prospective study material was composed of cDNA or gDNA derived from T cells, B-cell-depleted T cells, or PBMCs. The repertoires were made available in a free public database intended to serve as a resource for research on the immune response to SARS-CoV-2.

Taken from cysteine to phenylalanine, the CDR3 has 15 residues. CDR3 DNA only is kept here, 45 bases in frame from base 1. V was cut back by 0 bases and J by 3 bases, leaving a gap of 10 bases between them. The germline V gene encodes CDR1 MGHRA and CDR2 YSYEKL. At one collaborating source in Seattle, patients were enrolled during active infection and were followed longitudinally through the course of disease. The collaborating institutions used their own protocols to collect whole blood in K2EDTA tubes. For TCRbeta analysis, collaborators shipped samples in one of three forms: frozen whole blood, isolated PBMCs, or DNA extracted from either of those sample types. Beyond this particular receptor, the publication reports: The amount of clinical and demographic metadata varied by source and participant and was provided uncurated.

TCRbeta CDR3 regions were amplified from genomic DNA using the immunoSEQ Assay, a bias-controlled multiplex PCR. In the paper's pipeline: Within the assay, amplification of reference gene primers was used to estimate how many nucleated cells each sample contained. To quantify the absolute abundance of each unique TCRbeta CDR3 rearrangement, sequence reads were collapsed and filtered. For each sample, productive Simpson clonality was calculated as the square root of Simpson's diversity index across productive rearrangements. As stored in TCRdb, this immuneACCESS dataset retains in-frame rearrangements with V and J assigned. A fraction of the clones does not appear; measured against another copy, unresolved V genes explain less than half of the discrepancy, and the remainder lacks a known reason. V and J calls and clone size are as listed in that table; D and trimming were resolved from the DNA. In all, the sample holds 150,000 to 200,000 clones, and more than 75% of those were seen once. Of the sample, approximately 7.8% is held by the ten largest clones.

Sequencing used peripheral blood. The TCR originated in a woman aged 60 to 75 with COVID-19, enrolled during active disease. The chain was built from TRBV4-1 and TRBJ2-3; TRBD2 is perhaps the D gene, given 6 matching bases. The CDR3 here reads CASSQEVAGTDTQYF. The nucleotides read TGCGCCAGCAGCCAAGAAGTTGCGGGGACAGATACGCAGTATTTT.